The present TCR beta chain was sequenced within a study of blood T cell repertoires in COVID-19. The germline V gene has CDR1 LGHDT and CDR2 YNNKEL (reference sequence). Trimming left V 5 bases short and J 7 bases short, with 15 bases between. The CDR3 has 13 amino acids. Authors' data handling: Estimates of nucleated cell counts were drawn from the amplification of reference gene primers. Sequencing used immunoSEQ multiplex PCR; TCRdb keeps in-frame clones, though not all of them. That table is the source of V, J and clone size, and D and trimming were worked out from the DNA. The table includes about 140,000 clones, about 79% detected once.

The TCR comes from a woman between 50 and 59 years old who had recovered from COVID-19. The sequenced material came from PBMCs or T cells enriched from blood (not recorded which). The rearrangement uses TRBV3-1 (or the pseudogene TRBV3-2) and TRBJ2-7; TRBD1 might be the D (6 bases). CDR3 DNA sequence: TGTGCCAGCAGCTACAGGGAGAAAAGGGAGCAGTACTTC. As protein: CASSYREKREQYF.